A selection of T cell receptor beta chains follows, all from one sample in a study of T cell responses to AZD1222 COVID-19 vaccine. TCRdb keeps only in-frame clones here, not all; method: immunoSEQ multiplex PCR. The data show 100,000 or so clones, about 93% seen once. The sample was peripheral blood, taken on day 0 of AZD1222 vaccination. Every receptor here comes from an adult in good health. The CDR3 runs from the conserved cysteine through the conserved F or W. Fields, in order: D gene, CDR3 length, V gene, clone size, J gene, CDR3 DNA, CDR3 protein. D genes are given only for firm matches. Clone size is stated in some rows and not others, as once, few, many or a class when expanded.

-	11	TRBV18	-	TRBJ1-2	TGTGCCAGCTCAAAACAGGATGGCTACACCTTC	CASSKQDGYTF
TRBD1	15	TRBV7-3	once	TRBJ2-7	TGTGCCAGCAGCTTGACAGGGGGCCACTCCTACGAGCAGTACTTC	CASSLTGGHSYEQYF
-	14	TRBV5-1	-	TRBJ1-5	TGCGCCAGCAGCTTGGGTTGGGGAGTTCAGCCCCAGCATTTT	CASSLGWGVQPQHF
-	14	TRBV30	-	TRBJ1-1	TGTGCCTGGAGTCTCGGGCAGGGATCATCTGAAGCTTTCTTT	CAWSLGQGSSEAFF
-	17	TRBV3-1/TRBV3-2	-	TRBJ1-5	TGTGCCAGCAGCCAAGAAGTTCTAACAGGGATCAATCAGCCCCAGCATTTT	CASSQEVLTGINQPQHF
-	12	TRBV28	-	TRBJ1-4	TGTGCCAGCAGTTTATTAGGAGAAAAACTGTTTTTT	CASSLLGEKLFF
-	15	TRBV27	-	TRBJ1-3	TGTGCCAGCAGTTTATCGGGGTTCTCTGGAAACACCATATATTTT	CASSLSGFSGNTIYF
-	14	TRBV2	-	TRBJ1-4	TGTGCCAGCAGACCCTGGACACCTAATGAAAAACTGTTTTTT	CASRPWTPNEKLFF
TRBD2	16	TRBV18	-	TRBJ2-1	TGTGCCAGCTCACCATTTGGACTAGCGCTGTACAATGAGCAGTTCTTC	CASSPFGLALYNEQFF
-	11	TRBV20-1	-	TRBJ1-2	TGCAGTGCCACCAGGAACTATGGCTACACCTTC	CSATRNYGYTF
TRBD1	16	TRBV11-2	once	TRBJ1-6	TGTGCCAGCAGCTCACAACAGGGGGCAGTAGGTTCACCCCTCCACTTT	CASSSQQGAVGSPLHF
TRBD1	15	TRBV2	-	TRBJ1-1	TGTGCCAGCAGTCCTCGGACAGGGGAGAACACTGAAGCTTTCTTT	CASSPRTGENTEAFF
-	13	TRBV25-1	once	TRBJ1-4	TGTGCCAGCAGTGCGGGGGTGAGGGAAAAACTGTTTTTT	CASSAGVREKLFF